This TCR beta chain was identified during a study of T cells in Graves' hyperthyroidism and ophthalmopathy. Study outcomes and limitations: Ophthalmopathy was predicted by the model a median of approximately 6 months ahead of onset.

The CDR3 sequence is 16 residues long. CDR1 and CDR2 (germline): SGHRS, YFSETQ. J lost 12 bases, V lost 1 base, and 7 bases had no gene match. Amplified regions were TCR beta CDR3 sequences from RNA transcripts. First-round RT-PCR with HTBI primers amplified the TCR CDR3 region. A single record per CDR3 protein comes from TCRdb applying MiXCR to the multiplex PCR reads. Here the sample spans hundreds of thousands of distinct CDR3 sequences, under 20% being singletons. This clonotype was counted at least ten times. Antigen unknown. The clonotype comes from a woman between 45 and 60 years old with Graves' hyperthyroidism that later progressed to Graves' ophthalmopathy. The sequenced sample consisted of blood. J is TRBJ2-1 and V is TRBV5-1, with 16 nucleotides matching TRBD2. For the CDR3, the DNA is TGCGCCAGCAGCTTGACCGGGACTAGCGGGGGGGCTGCGCAGTTCTTC. Amino acid sequence: CASSLTGTSGGAAQFF.